Listed below are T cell receptor beta chains from one sample, sequenced in a study of blood T cell repertoires in COVID-19. Sequencing was performed with immunoSEQ multiplex PCR; in TCRdb, only in-frame clones are kept and a portion is missing. The table shows hundreds of thousands of clones, with around nine tenths occurring only once. Sequenced input: peripheral blood. The receptors shown here come from a man aged 18 to 35 with COVID-19, enrolled during active disease. Each CDR3 is given with its conserved first and last residue. Fields, in order: clone size, J gene, D gene, V gene, CDR3 protein, CDR3 DNA. D genes are given only for firm matches. Where a row states a size, it is once, few, many or the class of an expanded clone; other rows omit it.

clone_size: NA; j_call: TRBJ2-4; d_call: TRBD2; v_call: TRBV5-5; cdr3_aa: CASSPTYLAGLAKNIQYF; cdr3_nt: TGTGCCAGCAGCCCCACCTACCTAGCGGGCCTAGCCAAAAACATTCAGTACTTC
clone_size: NA; j_call: TRBJ2-1; d_call: TRBD2; v_call: TRBV5-1; cdr3_aa: CASSLVSSGNNEQFF; cdr3_nt: TGCGCCAGCAGCTTGGTATCCAGCGGGAACAATGAGCAGTTCTTC
clone_size: NA; j_call: TRBJ2-1; d_call: TRBD2; v_call: TRBV3-1/TRBV3-2; cdr3_aa: CASSHLTSGYSYNEQFF; cdr3_nt: TGTGCCAGCAGCCATTTGACTAGCGGCTATTCCTACAATGAGCAGTTCTTC
clone_size: NA; j_call: TRBJ2-5; d_call: TRBD2; v_call: TRBV18; cdr3_aa: CASSPWTSGRETQYF; cdr3_nt: TGTGCCAGCTCACCATGGACTAGCGGTCGGGAGACCCAGTACTTC
clone_size: NA; j_call: TRBJ2-7; d_call: TRBD2; v_call: TRBV28; cdr3_aa: CASSWGTSGRRGEQYF; cdr3_nt: TGTGCCAGCAGCTGGGGGACTAGCGGGAGGAGAGGCGAGCAGTACTTC
clone_size: once; j_call: TRBJ2-7; d_call: TRBD1; v_call: TRBV7-9; cdr3_aa: CASSPRGQGAYEQYF; cdr3_nt: TGTGCCAGCAGCCCCCGGGGACAGGGGGCCTACGAGCAGTACTTC
clone_size: NA; j_call: TRBJ1-1; d_call: TRBD1; v_call: TRBV3-1/TRBV3-2; cdr3_aa: CASSPDRGFGNTEAFF; cdr3_nt: TGTGCCAGCAGCCCGGACAGGGGGTTCGGGAACACTGAAGCTTTCTTT
clone_size: NA; j_call: TRBJ2-2; d_call: TRBD2; v_call: TRBV19; cdr3_aa: CASLGLAGGYTGELFF; cdr3_nt: TGTGCCAGTCTTGGACTAGCGGGGGGGTACACCGGGGAGCTGTTTTTT
clone_size: NA; j_call: TRBJ2-7; d_call: TRBD1; v_call: TRBV4-1; cdr3_aa: CASSQDAGTGGYEQYF; cdr3_nt: TGCGCCAGCAGCCAAGATGCCGGGACAGGGGGCTACGAGCAGTACTTC
clone_size: NA; j_call: TRBJ2-7; d_call: TRBD1; v_call: TRBV7-9; cdr3_aa: CASSPLGAGGAEQYF; cdr3_nt: TGTGCCAGCAGCCCCCTTGGAGCAGGGGGCGCCGAGCAGTACTTC
clone_size: NA; j_call: TRBJ2-3; d_call: NA; v_call: TRBV19; cdr3_aa: CASSMAGTDTQYF; cdr3_nt: TGTGCCAGTAGTATGGCGGGAACAGATACGCAGTATTTT
clone_size: few; j_call: TRBJ1-2; d_call: TRBD1; v_call: TRBV10-2; cdr3_aa: CASSWTGPNYGYTF; cdr3_nt: TGCGCCAGCAGTTGGACAGGGCCTAACTATGGCTACACCTTC
clone_size: NA; j_call: TRBJ1-1; d_call: TRBD1; v_call: TRBV5-4; cdr3_aa: CASSSAGGTGWGTEAFF; cdr3_nt: TGTGCCAGCAGCTCCGCGGGTGGGACAGGGTGGGGGACTGAAGCTTTCTTT
clone_size: once; j_call: TRBJ1-1; d_call: NA; v_call: TRBV29-1; cdr3_aa: CSVHKPGVWAGGTTEAFF; cdr3_nt: TGCAGCGTTCACAAGCCGGGAGTCTGGGCCGGGGGGACGACTGAAGCTTTCTTT
clone_size: NA; j_call: TRBJ2-5; d_call: NA; v_call: TRBV7-2; cdr3_aa: CASSAPSAGQETQYF; cdr3_nt: TGTGCCAGCAGCGCCCCCTCCGCCGGCCAAGAGACCCAGTACTTC
clone_size: NA; j_call: TRBJ2-3; d_call: NA; v_call: TRBV7-6; cdr3_aa: CASSPSEPDTQYF; cdr3_nt: TGTGCCAGCAGCCCGTCGGAGCCAGATACGCAGTATTTT
clone_size: NA; j_call: TRBJ2-1; d_call: NA; v_call: TRBV7-9; cdr3_aa: CASSFSRGDEQFF; cdr3_nt: TGTGCCAGCAGCTTTTCCAGGGGCGATGAGCAGTTCTTC
clone_size: NA; j_call: TRBJ2-7; d_call: NA; v_call: TRBV3-1/TRBV3-2; cdr3_aa: CASSQEVSRLIYEQYF; cdr3_nt: TGTGCCAGCAGCCAAGAGGTCAGCCGACTCATCTACGAGCAGTACTTC
clone_size: few; j_call: TRBJ1-1; d_call: TRBD1; v_call: TRBV19; cdr3_aa: CASSIVRGLTEAFF; cdr3_nt: TGTGCCAGTAGTATCGTTAGGGGGCTCACTGAAGCTTTCTTT
clone_size: NA; j_call: TRBJ1-3; d_call: TRBD1; v_call: TRBV5-6; cdr3_aa: CASSLDWTGLSGNTIYF; cdr3_nt: TGTGCCAGCAGCTTGGACTGGACAGGACTCTCTGGAAACACCATATATTTT
clone_size: NA; j_call: TRBJ2-3; d_call: NA; v_call: TRBV6-2/TRBV6-3; cdr3_aa: CASSSYRVDTDTQYF; cdr3_nt: TGTGCCAGCAGTTCCTACAGGGTTGACACAGATACGCAGTATTTT
clone_size: NA; j_call: TRBJ2-1; d_call: TRBD1; v_call: TRBV11-2; cdr3_aa: CASRTGTGPYNEQFF; cdr3_nt: TGTGCCAGCAGGACCGGGACAGGGCCCTACAATGAGCAGTTCTTC